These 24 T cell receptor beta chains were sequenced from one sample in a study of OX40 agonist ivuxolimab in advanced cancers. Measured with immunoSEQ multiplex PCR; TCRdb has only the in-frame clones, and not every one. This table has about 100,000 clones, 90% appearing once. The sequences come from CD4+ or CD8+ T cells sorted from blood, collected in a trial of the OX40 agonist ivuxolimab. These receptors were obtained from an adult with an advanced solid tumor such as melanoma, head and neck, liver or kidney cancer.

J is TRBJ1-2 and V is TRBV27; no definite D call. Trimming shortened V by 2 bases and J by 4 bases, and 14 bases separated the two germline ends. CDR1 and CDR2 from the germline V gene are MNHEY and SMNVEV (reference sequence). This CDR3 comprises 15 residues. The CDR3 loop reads CASSLDRTDLYGYTF. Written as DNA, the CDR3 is TGTGCCAGCAGTTTAGATAGGACGGACCTCTATGGCTACACCTTC.

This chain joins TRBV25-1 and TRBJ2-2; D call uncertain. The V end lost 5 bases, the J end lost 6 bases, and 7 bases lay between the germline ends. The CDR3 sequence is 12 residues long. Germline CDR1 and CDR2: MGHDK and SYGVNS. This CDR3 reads CASSKGAGELFF. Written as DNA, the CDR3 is TGTGCCAGCAGTAAGGGTGCCGGGGAGCTGTTTTTT.

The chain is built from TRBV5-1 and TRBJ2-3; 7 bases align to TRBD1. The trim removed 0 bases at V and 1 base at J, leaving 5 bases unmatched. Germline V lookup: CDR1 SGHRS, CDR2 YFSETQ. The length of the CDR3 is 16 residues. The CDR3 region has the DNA TGCGCCAGCAGCTTGGGAGGGGGCGCGGGCACAGATACGCAGTATTTT. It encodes CASSLGGGAGTDTQYF.

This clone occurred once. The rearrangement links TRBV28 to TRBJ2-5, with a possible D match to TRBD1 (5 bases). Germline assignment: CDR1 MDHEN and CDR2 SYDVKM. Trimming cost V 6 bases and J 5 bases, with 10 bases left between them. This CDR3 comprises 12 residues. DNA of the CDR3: TGTGCCAGCAGGGCGGCAGGGGAGACCCAGTACTTC. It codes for CASRAAGETQYF.

The CDR3 loop is CASSVTGDRYEQYF. The CDR3 region has the DNA TGTGCCAGCAGCGTAACAGGGGACCGATACGAGCAGTACTTC. This sequence joins TRBV7-2 and TRBJ2-7; 7 bases map to TRBD1. The CDR3 covers 14 residues. Germline loops: CDR1 SGHTA, CDR2 FQGNSA. V lost 5 bases to trimming and J lost 4 bases; unmatched junction nucleotides: 8.

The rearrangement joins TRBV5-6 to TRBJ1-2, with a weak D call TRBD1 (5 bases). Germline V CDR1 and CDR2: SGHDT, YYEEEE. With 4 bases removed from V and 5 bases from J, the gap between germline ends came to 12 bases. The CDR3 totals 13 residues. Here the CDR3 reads CASSRQFIYGYTF. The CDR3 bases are TGTGCCAGCAGCCGACAGTTTATATATGGCTACACCTTC.

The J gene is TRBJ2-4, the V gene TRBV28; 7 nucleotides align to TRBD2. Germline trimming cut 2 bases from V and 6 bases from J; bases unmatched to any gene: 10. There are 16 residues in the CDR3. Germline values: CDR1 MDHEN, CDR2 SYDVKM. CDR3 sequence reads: CASSLGITGTINIQYF. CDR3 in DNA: TGTGCCAGCAGTTTAGGGATCACCGGGACTATAAACATTCAGTACTTC.

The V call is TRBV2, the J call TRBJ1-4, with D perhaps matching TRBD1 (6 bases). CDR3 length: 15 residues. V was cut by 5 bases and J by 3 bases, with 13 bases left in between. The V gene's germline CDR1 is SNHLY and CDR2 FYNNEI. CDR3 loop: CASSLSRGANEKLFF. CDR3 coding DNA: TGTGCCAGCAGTCTGTCGAGGGGGGCTAATGAAAAACTGTTTTTT. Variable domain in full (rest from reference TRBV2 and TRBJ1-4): EPEVTQTPSHQVTQMGQEVILRCVPISNHLYFYWYRQILGQKVEFLVSFYNNEISEKSEIFDDQFSVERPDGSNFTLKIRSTKLEDSAMYFCASSLSRGANEKLFFGSGTQLSVL.

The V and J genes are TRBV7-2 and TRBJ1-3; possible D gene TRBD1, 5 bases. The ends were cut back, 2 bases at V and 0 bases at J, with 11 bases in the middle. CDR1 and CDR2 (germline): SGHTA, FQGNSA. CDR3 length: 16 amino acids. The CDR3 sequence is CASSLFTGNSGNTIYF. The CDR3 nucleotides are TGTGCCAGCAGCTTATTCACAGGAAACTCTGGAAACACCATATATTTT.

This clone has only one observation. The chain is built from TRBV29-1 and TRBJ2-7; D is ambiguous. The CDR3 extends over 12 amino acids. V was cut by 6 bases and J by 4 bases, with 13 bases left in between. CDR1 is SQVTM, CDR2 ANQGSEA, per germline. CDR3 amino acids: CSVTSSSYEQYF. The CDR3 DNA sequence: TGCAGCGTAACTTCTTCTAGTTACGAGCAGTACTTC.

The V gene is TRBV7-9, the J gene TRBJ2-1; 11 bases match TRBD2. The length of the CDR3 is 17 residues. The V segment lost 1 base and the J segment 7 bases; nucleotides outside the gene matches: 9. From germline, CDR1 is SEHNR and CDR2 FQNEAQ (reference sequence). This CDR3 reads CASSLGALAGGRNEQFF. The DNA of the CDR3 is TGTGCCAGCAGCTTAGGAGCCCTAGCGGGGGGCAGGAATGAGCAGTTCTTC.

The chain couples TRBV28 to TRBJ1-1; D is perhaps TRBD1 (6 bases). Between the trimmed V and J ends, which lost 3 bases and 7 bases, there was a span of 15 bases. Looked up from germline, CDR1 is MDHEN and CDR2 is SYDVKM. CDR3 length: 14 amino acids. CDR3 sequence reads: CASSFSRTAFEAFF. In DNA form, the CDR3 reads TGTGCCAGCAGTTTTAGCCGGACAGCTTTTGAAGCTTTCTTT.

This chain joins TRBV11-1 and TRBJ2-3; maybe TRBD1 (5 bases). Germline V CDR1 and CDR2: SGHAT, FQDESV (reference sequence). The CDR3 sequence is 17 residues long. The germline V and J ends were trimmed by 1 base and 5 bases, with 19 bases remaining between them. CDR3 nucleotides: TGTGCCAGCAGCTTAGTTCCAGGGTTCACACTTCGAGATACGCAGTATTTT. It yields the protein CASSLVPGFTLRDTQYF.

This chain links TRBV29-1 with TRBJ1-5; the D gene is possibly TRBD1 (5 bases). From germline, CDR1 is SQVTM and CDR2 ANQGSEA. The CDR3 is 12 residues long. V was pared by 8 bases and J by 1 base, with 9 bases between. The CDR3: CSFRDSNQPQHF. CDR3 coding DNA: TGCAGCTTCCGGGACAGCAATCAGCCCCAGCATTTT.

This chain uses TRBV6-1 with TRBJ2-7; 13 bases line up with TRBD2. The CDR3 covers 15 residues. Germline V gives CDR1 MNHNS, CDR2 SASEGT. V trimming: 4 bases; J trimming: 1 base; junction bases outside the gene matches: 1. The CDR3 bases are TGTGCCAGCAGTGCACTAGCGGGGGGGTCCTACGAGCAGTACTTC. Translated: CASSALAGGSYEQYF.

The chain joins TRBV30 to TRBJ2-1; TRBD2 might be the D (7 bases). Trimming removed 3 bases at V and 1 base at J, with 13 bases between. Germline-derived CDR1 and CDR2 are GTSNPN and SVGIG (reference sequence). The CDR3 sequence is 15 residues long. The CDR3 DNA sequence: TGTGCCTGGAGGAGAGGGGGGGGGTCCTACAATGAGCAGTTCTTC. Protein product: CAWRRGGGSYNEQFF.

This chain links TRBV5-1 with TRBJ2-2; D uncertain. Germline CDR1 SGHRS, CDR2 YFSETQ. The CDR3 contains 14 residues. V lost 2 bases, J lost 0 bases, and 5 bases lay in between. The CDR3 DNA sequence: TGCGCCAGCAGCTTAAATGCGAACACCGGGGAGCTGTTTTTT. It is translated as CASSLNANTGELFF.

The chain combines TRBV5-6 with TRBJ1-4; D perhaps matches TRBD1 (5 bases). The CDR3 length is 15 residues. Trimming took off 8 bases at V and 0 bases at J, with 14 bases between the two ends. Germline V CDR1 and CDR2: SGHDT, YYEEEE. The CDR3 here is CASKRTFSTNEKLFF. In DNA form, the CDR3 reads TGTGCCAGTAAAAGGACATTTTCAACTAATGAAAAACTGTTTTTT.

The CDR3 is CASSPQGIYGYTF. The CDR3 DNA reads as TGTGCCAGCAGCCCTCAGGGGATCTATGGCTACACCTTC. The J gene is TRBJ1-2, the V gene TRBV5-6; weak D call: TRBD1 (6 bases). Per the germline V gene, CDR1 is SGHDT and CDR2 is YYEEEE. Trimming removed 4 bases at V and 4 bases at J, with 11 bases between. The CDR3 has 13 amino acids.

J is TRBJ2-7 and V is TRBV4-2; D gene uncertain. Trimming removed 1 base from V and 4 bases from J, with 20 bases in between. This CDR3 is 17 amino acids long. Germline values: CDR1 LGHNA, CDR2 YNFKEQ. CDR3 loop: CASSQAQIASAKYEQYF. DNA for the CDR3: TGTGCCAGCAGCCAAGCACAGATAGCCAGCGCCAAGTACGAGCAGTACTTC.

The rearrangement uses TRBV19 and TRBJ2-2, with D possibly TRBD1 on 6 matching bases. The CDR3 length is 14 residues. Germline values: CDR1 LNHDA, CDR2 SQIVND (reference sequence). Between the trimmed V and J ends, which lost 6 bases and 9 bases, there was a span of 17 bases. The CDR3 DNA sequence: TGTGCCAGTAGAGAGCGGTCCAGGGGCCGGGAGCTGTTTTTT. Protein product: CASRERSRGRELFF.

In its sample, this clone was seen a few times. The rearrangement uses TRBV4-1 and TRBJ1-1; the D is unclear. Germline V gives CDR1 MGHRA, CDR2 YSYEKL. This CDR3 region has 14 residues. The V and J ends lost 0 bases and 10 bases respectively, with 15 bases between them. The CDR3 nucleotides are TGCGCCAGCAGCCAAGATAGGGCGGCCCTAGTAGCTTTCTTT. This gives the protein CASSQDRAALVAFF.

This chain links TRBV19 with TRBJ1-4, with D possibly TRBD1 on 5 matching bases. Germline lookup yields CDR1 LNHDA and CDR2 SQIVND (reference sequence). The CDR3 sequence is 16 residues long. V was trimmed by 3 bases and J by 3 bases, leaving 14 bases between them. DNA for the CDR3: TGTGCCAGTAGTATGGGGGGGGTTGCGGCTAATGAAAAACTGTTTTTT. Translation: CASSMGGVAANEKLFF.

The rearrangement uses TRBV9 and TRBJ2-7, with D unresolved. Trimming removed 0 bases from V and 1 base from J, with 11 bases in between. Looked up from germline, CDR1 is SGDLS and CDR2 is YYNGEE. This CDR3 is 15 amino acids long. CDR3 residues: CASSVGSSGSYEQYF. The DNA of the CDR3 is TGTGCCAGCAGCGTAGGCTCTTCTGGTTCCTACGAGCAGTACTTC.